The 16 T cell receptor beta chains given below trace back to one sample, sequenced in a study of identical twins. TCRdb itself ran the 5' RACE reads through MiXCR, one entry per CDR3 protein. The profile shows fewer than 650,000 distinct CDR3 sequences, 7.1% of them singletons. A further study also used this sample, focusing on yellow fever vaccine responses in identical twins.

Material for sequencing was PBMCs. These TCRs come from a woman between 18 and 30 years old in good health.

This clonotype was recorded at least ten times. The chain is built from TRBV20-1 and TRBJ2-1; tentatively, D is TRBD1 (6 bases). V gave up 3 bases and J gave up 3 bases, with 12 bases separating them. CDR1 DFQATT and CDR2 SNEGSKA come from the germline V gene (reference sequence). The CDR3 is made up of 14 amino acids. CDR3 nucleotide sequence: TGCAGTGCTAGGCGGCAGGGGTTCTACAATGAGCAGTTCTTC. Its translation is CSARRQGFYNEQFF.

At least ten counts were recorded for this clonotype. V and J are TRBV11-2 and TRBJ2-5; D tentatively reads TRBD1 or TRBD2 (5 bases each). This CDR3 is 15 amino acids long. The V and J ends lost 5 bases and 5 bases respectively, with 18 bases between them. CDR1 and CDR2 from the germline V gene are SGHAT and FQNNGV. CDR3 protein: CASSRPSGTRETQYF. DNA for the CDR3: TGTGCCAGCAGCAGGCCAAGTGGGACGAGGGAGACCCAGTACTTC.

In its sample, this clonotype was seen a few times. The chain employs TRBV28 and TRBJ1-6; tentatively, D is TRBD1 (5 bases). The germline gives CDR1 MDHEN, CDR2 SYDVKM. Trimming took off 7 bases at V and 10 bases at J, with 20 bases between the two ends. CDR3 length: 15 amino acids. CDR3 region: CASTQGLFAGSPLHF. The CDR3 DNA sequence: TGTGCCAGCACCCAAGGCCTTTTTGCAGGGTCACCCCTCCACTTT.

This clonotype was seen many times. This chain links TRBV12-3 or TRBV12-4 with TRBJ2-3, with 8 bases that match TRBD2. V gave up 3 bases and J gave up 2 bases; unmatched junction bases: 4. This CDR3 spans 15 amino acids. The CDR3 coding sequence is TGTGCCAGCAGTTTGCTAGCGGGCAACACAGATACGCAGTATTTT. It is translated as CASSLLAGNTDTQYF.

V is TRBV20-1 and J is TRBJ2-1; 7 nucleotides agree with TRBD2. CDR1 is DFQATT, CDR2 SNEGSKA, per germline (reference sequence). V shed 2 bases, J shed 6 bases, and the junction held 10 bases outside the gene matches. The CDR3 sequence is 15 residues long. CDR3: CSARKTGLGANEQFF. The CDR3 DNA reads as TGCAGTGCTAGAAAAACCGGACTAGGGGCCAATGAGCAGTTCTTC.

This clonotype was seen ten or more times. The chain carries TRBV5-1 and TRBJ1-1; TRBD1 matches 7 bases. There are 14 residues in the CDR3. V was clipped by 5 bases and J by 7 bases; unmatched bases: 11. CDR1 is SGHRS, CDR2 YFSETQ, per germline. CDR3 sequence: CASRRELQGNEAFF. CDR3 in DNA: TGCGCCAGCAGACGAGAATTACAGGGGAATGAAGCTTTCTTT.

The chain uses TRBV14 and TRBJ2-6; D not resolved. The CDR3 has 15 amino acids. CDR1 is SGHDN, CDR2 FVKESK, per germline. V dropped 4 bases and J dropped 2 bases, with 9 bases sitting between them. The CDR3 nucleotides are TGTGCCAGCAGCCTCCTTAACACTGGGGCCAACGTCCTGACTTTC. It yields the protein CASSLLNTGANVLTF.

Many counts were recorded for this clonotype. The chain recombines TRBV12-3 or TRBV12-4 with TRBJ2-1; the match to TRBD2 covers 13 bases. The CDR3 has 15 amino acids. V lost 3 bases, J lost 10 bases, and 6 bases stayed unmatched. CDR3 sequence (DNA): TGTGCCAGCAGTTTCGGACTAGCGGGAGTGCGGGAGCAGTTCTTC. Translating gives CASSFGLAGVREQFF.

The chain employs TRBV7-9 and TRBJ2-1, with a possible D match to TRBD2 (6 bases). With 4 bases removed from V and 0 bases from J, the gap between germline ends came to 13 bases. The V gene's germline CDR1 is SEHNR and CDR2 FQNEAQ (reference sequence). This CDR3 has 16 residues. The CDR3 nucleotides are TGTGCCAGCAGCTCCGGCCCCGGGAGCTCCTACAATGAGCAGTTCTTC. Amino acids: CASSSGPGSSYNEQFF.

This clonotype was seen many times. The V call is TRBV4-1, the J call TRBJ2-7, with 9 bases identical to TRBD1. The V and J ends lost 2 bases and 0 bases, in that order; junction bases with no gene match: 8. This CDR3 is 17 amino acids long. The germline CDR1 and CDR2 sequences are MGHRA and YSYEKL. The CDR3 region is CASSQSSTGQGSYEQYF. The CDR3 nucleotides are TGCGCCAGCAGCCAATCGAGTACGGGACAGGGCTCCTACGAGCAGTACTTC.

The chain recombines TRBV10-3 with TRBJ2-7; D call uncertain. Trimming shortened V by 2 bases and J by 6 bases, and 8 bases separated the two germline ends. Germline CDR1 is ENHRY and CDR2 is SYGVKD. This CDR3 contains 12 residues. The CDR3 nucleotides are TGTGCCATCAGTGAGGGAGCAGGCGAGCAGTACGTC. It codes for CAISEGAGEQYV.

The chain combines TRBV5-1 with TRBJ2-3, with D hard to call. The CDR3 consists of 14 residues. V was trimmed by 0 bases and J by 0 bases, leaving 5 bases between them. The V gene's germline CDR1 is SGHRS and CDR2 YFSETQ. In DNA form, the CDR3 reads TGCGCCAGCAGCTTGGAGGTCAGCACAGATACGCAGTATTTT. Translation gives CASSLEVSTDTQYF. Drawing the rest from reference TRBV5-1 and TRBJ2-3, the complete variable domain is KAGVTQTPRYLIKTRGQQVTLSCSPISGHRSVSWYQQTPGQGLQFLFEYFSETQRNKGNFPGRFSGRQFSNSRSEMNVSTLELGDSALYLCASSLEVSTDTQYFGPGTRLTVL.

This chain joins TRBV6-1 and TRBJ2-4; 14 bases map to TRBD2. CDR3 length equals 15 residues. Germline loops: CDR1 MNHNS, CDR2 SASEGT. V was clipped by 6 bases and J by 10 bases; unmatched bases: 8. The DNA for the CDR3 is TGTGCCAGCAGCCCGGGACTAGCGGGAGAGAGGATTCAGTACTTC. Protein: CASSPGLAGERIQYF.

This clonotype appeared many times. V usage is TRBV5-1 and J usage is TRBJ1-4; D is unclear. The germline V gene has CDR1 SGHRS and CDR2 YFSETQ. The CDR3 spans 14 residues. V was cut by 0 bases and J by 7 bases, with 10 bases left in between. The CDR3 nucleotides read TGCGCCAGCAGCTTGGGAGGGATCGGTGAAAAACTGTTTTTT. It is translated as CASSLGGIGEKLFF.

The chain joins TRBV12-3 or TRBV12-4 to TRBJ2-7; 7 bases map to TRBD1. The CDR3 length is 13 residues. V lost 2 bases, J lost 3 bases, and 1 base stayed unmatched. CDR3: CASSLPGGYEQYF. The CDR3, as DNA: TGTGCCAGCAGTTTACCAGGGGGCTACGAGCAGTACTTC.

There are a few counts of this clonotype. V is TRBV11-2 and J is TRBJ2-1, with D perhaps matching TRBD2 (6 bases). The V and J ends lost 1 base and 4 bases respectively, with 11 bases between them. The CDR3 length is 15 residues. Per germline, CDR1 SGHAT and CDR2 FQNNGV. CDR3 residues: CASSLGDSQYNEQFF. The CDR3 nucleotides are TGTGCCAGCAGCTTAGGGGACTCGCAATACAATGAGCAGTTCTTC.